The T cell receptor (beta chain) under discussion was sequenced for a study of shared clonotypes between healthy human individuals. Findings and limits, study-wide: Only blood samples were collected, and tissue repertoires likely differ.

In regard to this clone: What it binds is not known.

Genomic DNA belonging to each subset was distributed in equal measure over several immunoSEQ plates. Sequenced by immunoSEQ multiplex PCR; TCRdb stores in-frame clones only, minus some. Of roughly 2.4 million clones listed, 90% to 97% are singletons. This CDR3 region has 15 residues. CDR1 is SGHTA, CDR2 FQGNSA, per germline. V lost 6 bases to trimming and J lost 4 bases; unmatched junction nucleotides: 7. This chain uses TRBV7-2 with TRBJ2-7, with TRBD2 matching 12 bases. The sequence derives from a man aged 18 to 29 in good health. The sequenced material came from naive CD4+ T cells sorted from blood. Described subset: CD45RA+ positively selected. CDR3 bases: TGTGCCAGCAGGCTAGCGGGAGGGAGTGGATACGAGCAGTACTTC. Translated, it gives CASRLAGGSGYEQYF. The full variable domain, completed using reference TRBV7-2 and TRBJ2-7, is GAGVSQSPSNKVTEKGKDVELRCDPISGHTALYWYRQSLGQGLEFLIYFQGNSAPDKSGLPSDRFSAERTGGSVSTLTIQRTQQEDSAVYLCASRLAGGSGYEQYFGPGTRLTVT.